The 3 T cell receptor beta chains below were found in one sample sequenced in a study of T cells in Graves' hyperthyroidism and ophthalmopathy. The TCR beta CDR3 regions underwent amplification using RNA transcripts as the source. The HTBI primer set drove a first-round RT-PCR of the TCR CDR3. TCRdb reanalysed the multiplex PCR reads using MiXCR and keeps one entry per CDR3 protein. The data contain a few hundred thousand distinct CDR3 sequences, about 14% of them singletons. Input material: blood. The source of these receptors is a woman aged 40 to 50 with Graves' hyperthyroidism that later progressed to Graves' ophthalmopathy.

This clonotype was detected many times. The CDR3 spells CSARKGQVNQPQHF. CDR3 bases: TGCAGTGCTAGGAAAGGCCAGGTGAATCAGCCCCAGCATTTT. The rearrangement links TRBV20-1 to TRBJ1-5; no definite D call. This CDR3 is built from 14 residues. Germline V lookup: CDR1 DFQATT, CDR2 SNEGSKA (reference sequence). With 3 bases removed from V and 4 bases from J, the gap between germline ends came to 13 bases.

This clonotype was recorded many times. This sequence joins TRBV2 and TRBJ2-5; D is ambiguous. Looked up from germline, CDR1 is SNHLY and CDR2 is FYNNEI. V was pared by 4 bases and J by 3 bases, with 6 bases between. This CDR3 contains 12 residues. CDR3 sequence reads: CASSGPEETQYF. For the CDR3, the DNA is TGTGCCAGCAGTGGGCCCGAAGAGACCCAGTACTTC.

In this sample, this clonotype turned up a few times. This rearrangement joins TRBV18 to TRBJ2-7; either TRBD1 or TRBD2 may supply D (7 bases each). The CDR3 covers 15 residues. Trimming pared 5 bases from V and 4 bases from J, leaving 18 bases between. Germline-derived CDR1 and CDR2 are KGHSH and LQKENI. The CDR3 spells CASSFSSGRGYEQYF. As DNA, the CDR3 is TGTGCCAGCTCATTCTCTAGCGGCAGGGGGTACGAGCAGTACTTC.